A single sample is the source of the 31 T cell receptor beta chains below, sequenced in a study of technical replicates of blood from a handful of donors. Assay: immunoSEQ multiplex PCR; the TCRdb copy retains only in-frame clones and omits some. The repertoire has some 100,000 clones, approximately 96% of them found once; the top ten carry approximately 0.21%. The material sequenced was T cells isolated from PBMCs. The receptors here all came from a human donor in good health.

This chain connects TRBV18 to TRBJ1-3; no definite D call. This CDR3 is 15 amino acids long. CDR1 and CDR2 (germline): KGHSH, LQKENI. Trimming stripped 3 bases from V and 0 bases from J, with 9 bases between. In DNA form, the CDR3 reads TGTGCCAGCTCACCCAGCCGGAGCTCTGGAAACACCATATATTTT. Protein sequence: CASSPSRSSGNTIYF.

The chain employs TRBV5-6 and TRBJ2-7; D is undetermined. Germline V lookup: CDR1 SGHDT, CDR2 YYEEEE. Trimming removed 0 bases at V and 5 bases at J, with 3 bases between. CDR3 size: 11 residues. In DNA, the CDR3 is TGTGCCAGCAGCTTGGTCGACGAGCAGTACTTC. It codes for CASSLVDEQYF.

The chain couples TRBV4-2 to TRBJ2-7; 15 bases align to TRBD2. With 3 bases clipped from V and 0 bases from J, the junction kept 9 bases outside the gene matches. This CDR3 spans 19 amino acids. Germline assignment: CDR1 LGHNA and CDR2 YNFKEQ. CDR3 sequence reads: CASSQLTGLAGGFSYEQYF. CDR3 DNA: TGTGCCAGCAGCCAGTTAACGGGACTAGCGGGAGGTTTCTCCTACGAGCAGTACTTC.

J is TRBJ1-5 and V is TRBV6-1; a weak D match, TRBD1 (5 bases). In germline, CDR1 is MNHNS, CDR2 SASEGT. CDR3 length equals 15 residues. Trimming stripped 9 bases from V and 4 bases from J, with 19 bases between. DNA of the CDR3: TGTGCCAGTAGCCAGGGAGGAGGGTTTAATCAGCCCCAGCATTTT. Translated: CASSQGGGFNQPQHF.

In its sample, this clone was seen once. This chain connects TRBV7-3 to TRBJ2-7, with D possibly TRBD2 on 6 matching bases. The CDR3 runs 16 residues. V lost 0 bases and J 1 base, leaving 13 bases between the germline ends. Germline-derived CDR1 and CDR2 are SGHTA and FQGTGA. CDR3 DNA sequence: TGTGCCAGCAGCTTAACTAGCGCGGAGGGTTCCTACGAGCAGTACTTC. Encoded protein: CASSLTSAEGSYEQYF.

The CDR3 sequence: CASTPGDRVIGYTF. The CDR3 DNA follows: TGTGCCAGCACCCCAGGGGATCGGGTTATAGGCTACACCTTC. The chain carries TRBV7-9 and TRBJ1-2, with D tentatively TRBD1 (6 bases). Germline V gives CDR1 SEHNR, CDR2 FQNEAQ (reference sequence). V lost 7 bases to trimming and J lost 8 bases, with 20 bases between them. This CDR3 is 14 amino acids long.

In its sample, this clone was seen once. V usage is TRBV25-1 and J usage is TRBJ2-2, with TRBD1 matching 9 bases. The germline CDR1 and CDR2 sequences are MGHDK and SYGVNS. Trimming at V came to 3 bases and at J to 4 bases, leaving 9 bases not matched to a gene. CDR3 length: 17 residues. The CDR3, as DNA: TGTGCCAGCAGTGACCCAGTAGACAGGGGGAGCACCGGGGAGCTGTTTTTT. Translated, it gives CASSDPVDRGSTGELFF.

The J gene is TRBJ1-1, the V gene TRBV6-5; D ambiguous. This CDR3 is 12 amino acids long. Germline assignment: CDR1 MNHEY and CDR2 SVGAGI. V was pared by 3 bases and J by 5 bases, with 7 bases between. CDR3 coding DNA: TGTGCCAGCAGTTATGGAGAAACTGAAGCTTTCTTT. Protein: CASSYGETEAFF.

The chain is built from TRBV19 and TRBJ1-2; D is unresolved. The length of the CDR3 is 14 residues. V lost 3 bases and J lost 6, with 14 bases in between. Germline V gene data show CDR1 as LNHDA and CDR2 as SQIVND (reference sequence). CDR3 in amino acids: CASSISGVSHGYTF. The CDR3 coding sequence is TGTGCCAGTAGTATCTCAGGCGTATCTCATGGCTACACCTTC.

This sequence joins TRBV6-1 and TRBJ2-5; D might be TRBD1 (6 bases). Germline V gene lookup returns CDR1 MNHNS and CDR2 SASEGT. V was cut by 7 bases and J by 2 bases, with 11 bases left in between. The CDR3 extends over 13 amino acids. The chain's CDR3 is CASTRTVQETQYF. Here the CDR3 DNA reads TGTGCCAGCACCCGGACAGTTCAAGAGACCCAGTACTTC.

The chain joins TRBV7-9 to TRBJ2-5, with TRBD2 matching 8 bases. Looked up from germline, CDR1 is SEHNR and CDR2 is FQNEAQ (reference sequence). The CDR3 covers 12 residues. V trimming: 11 bases; J trimming: 5 bases; junction bases outside the gene matches: 7. The CDR3 reads CAAGGARETQYF. CDR3 coding DNA: TGTGCCGCCGGGGGGGCCAGGGAGACCCAGTACTTC.

The chain carries TRBV14 and TRBJ2-7; TRBD1 might be the D (5 bases). This CDR3 is built from 16 residues. Germline V gene lookup returns CDR1 SGHDN and CDR2 FVKESK. The ends were cut back, 4 bases at V and 10 bases at J, with 26 bases in the middle. The CDR3 sequence is CASSRQSGLDSPAQYF. CDR3 bases: TGTGCCAGCAGCCGACAGTCGGGTCTCGACTCCCCGGCCCAGTACTTC.

This clone was seen once. The gene calls are TRBV5-6 and TRBJ2-4; no definite D call. V lost 4 bases and J 3 bases, leaving 23 bases between the germline ends. CDR1 SGHDT and CDR2 YYEEEE come from the germline V gene. CDR3 length: 18 amino acids. CDR3 coding DNA: TGTGCCAGCAGCCCTATGTTGGGCGTGCTTCAAGGCAAAAACATTCAGTACTTC. Encoded protein: CASSPMLGVLQGKNIQYF.

The chain recombines TRBV30 with TRBJ2-3; D gene ambiguous. CDR3 length equals 13 residues. CDR1 GTSNPN and CDR2 SVGIG come from the germline V gene (reference sequence). Deletions cut 3 bases from V and 8 bases from J, with 15 bases between. This CDR3 reads CAWRTAGEGTQYF. The CDR3 DNA reads as TGTGCCTGGAGGACCGCCGGAGAAGGTACGCAGTATTTT.

The chain joins TRBV27 to TRBJ2-2, with 13 bases that match TRBD2. V shed 5 bases and J 7 bases; nucleotides not matched to a gene: 4. Germline-derived CDR1 and CDR2 are MNHEY and SMNVEV (reference sequence). There are 15 residues in the CDR3. In nucleotides, the CDR3 is TGTGCCAGCAGTCCGCGACTAGCGGGAGGCGGGGAGCTGTTTTTT. Translation: CASSPRLAGGGELFF.

The V call is TRBV15, the J call TRBJ1-5; 8 bases agree with TRBD1. This CDR3 contains 16 residues. V was clipped by 8 bases and J by 10 bases; unmatched bases: 19. Germline V CDR1 and CDR2: LNHNV, YYDKDF (reference sequence). The CDR3 DNA reads TGTGCCACCGCTCTGGACAGGGATATTATCAGCGTACCCCAGCATTTT. As protein: CATALDRDIISVPQHF.

The chain uses TRBV4-2 and TRBJ1-2; D is ambiguous. V lost 8 bases, J lost 4 bases, and 14 bases lay in between. Per the germline V gene, CDR1 is LGHNA and CDR2 is YNFKEQ. The CDR3 sequence is 13 residues long. CDR3 residues: CASGTPTSYGYTF. The CDR3 DNA sequence: TGTGCCAGCGGTACCCCCACCAGCTATGGCTACACCTTC.

The CDR3 protein is CASSLLSNRAYEQYF. The CDR3, as DNA: TGTGCCAGCAGTTTACTCTCCAACAGGGCCTACGAGCAGTACTTC. The chain combines TRBV28 with TRBJ2-7, with D tentatively TRBD1 (6 bases). The CDR3 covers 15 residues. Trimming took off 2 bases at V and 2 bases at J, with 13 bases between the two ends. Germline CDR1 is MDHEN and CDR2 is SYDVKM.

The rearrangement links TRBV5-1 to TRBJ2-3, with TRBD1 identical over 7 bases. Germline CDR1 is SGHRS and CDR2 is YFSETQ. Trimming at V came to 5 bases and at J to 4 bases, leaving 10 bases not matched to a gene. The CDR3 has 15 amino acids. CDR3 in amino acids: CASRPTGASPDTQYF. The CDR3 nucleotides read TGCGCCAGCAGACCCACAGGGGCCTCTCCAGATACGCAGTATTTT.

V is TRBV28 and J is TRBJ2-2; 7 bases align to TRBD1. CDR3 length: 15 amino acids. The J segment lost 5 bases and the V segment lost 6 bases, leaving 9 bases of the junction unmatched. CDR1 and CDR2 (germline): MDHEN, SYDVKM. This CDR3 reads CASRDGTAETGELFF. The CDR3 region has the DNA TGTGCCAGCAGAGACGGGACAGCGGAAACCGGGGAGCTGTTTTTT. Variable domain in full (rest from reference TRBV28 and TRBJ2-2): DVKVTQSSRYLVKRTGEKVFLECVQDMDHENMFWYRQDPGLGLRLIYFSYDVKMKEKGDIPEGYSVSREKKERFSLILESASTNQTSMYLCASRDGTAETGELFFGEGSRLTVL.

Here the CDR3 DNA reads TGCGCCAGCAGCCCCGATCGAGTTGGAAACACCATATATTTT. Amino acids: CASSPDRVGNTIYF. J is TRBJ1-3 and V is TRBV5-1; D gene unclear. Germline CDR1 and CDR2: SGHRS and YFSETQ. V was trimmed by 4 bases and J by 3 bases, leaving 11 bases between them. The CDR3 runs 14 residues.

This clone was detected only a few times. The J gene is TRBJ2-6, the V gene TRBV7-9, with TRBD1 as a possible D gene (6 bases). Between the trimmed V and J ends, which lost 5 bases and 2 bases, there was a span of 19 bases. The germline V gene has CDR1 SEHNR and CDR2 FQNEAQ (reference sequence). CDR3 length: 18 amino acids. CDR3: CASSPGQLRGAGANVLTF. CDR3 coding DNA: TGTGCCAGCAGCCCAGGACAGCTCCGGGGAGCTGGGGCCAACGTCCTGACTTTC.

As DNA, the CDR3 is TGTGCCAGCAGTGACAGCGGTCTAGACTATGGCTACACCTTC. This codes for CASSDSGLDYGYTF. This chain joins TRBV25-1 and TRBJ1-2; D is undetermined. Trimming shortened V by 3 bases and J by 3 bases, and 11 bases separated the two germline ends. CDR3 length: 14 amino acids. Germline V gene data show CDR1 as MGHDK and CDR2 as SYGVNS.

V and J are TRBV7-9 and TRBJ1-1; D unresolved. This CDR3 has 12 residues. V was pared by 5 bases and J by 2 bases, with 6 bases between. Germline V gene lookup returns CDR1 SEHNR and CDR2 FQNEAQ (reference sequence). CDR3 loop: CASSASNTEAFF. DNA for the CDR3: TGTGCCAGCAGCGCCAGTAACACTGAAGCTTTCTTT.

The V call is TRBV30, the J call TRBJ2-1; D is perhaps TRBD2 (6 bases). The germline V gene encodes CDR1 GTSNPN and CDR2 SVGIG (reference sequence). Between the trimmed V and J ends, which lost 2 bases and 6 bases, there was a span of 8 bases. This CDR3 comprises 12 residues. The CDR3 DNA is TGTGCCTGGAGTCGGGGGAGCAATGAGCAGTTCTTC. This sequence encodes CAWSRGSNEQFF.

V usage is TRBV9 and J usage is TRBJ2-1; 9 positions match TRBD1. The CDR3 totals 15 residues. J gave up 2 bases and V 4 bases, and 4 bases lay outside the gene matches. CDR1 is SGDLS, CDR2 YYNGEE, per germline. CDR3 in amino acids: CASSPRTGAYNEQFF. The CDR3 coding sequence is TGTGCCAGCAGCCCGAGGACAGGGGCCTACAATGAGCAGTTCTTC. Supplemented by reference TRBV9 and TRBJ2-1, the full variable domain reads DSGVTQTPKHLITATGQRVTLRCSPRSGDLSVYWYQQSLDQGLQFLIQYYNGEERAKGNILERFSAQQFPDLHSELNLSSLELGDSALYFCASSPRTGAYNEQFFGPGTRLTVL.

This chain joins TRBV5-1 and TRBJ1-1; D unclear. The CDR3 extends over 14 amino acids. The germline V gene has CDR1 SGHRS and CDR2 YFSETQ. The V gene lost 0 bases and the J gene lost 5 bases, with 11 bases spanning the gap. CDR3 sequence reads: CASSLAGPSTEAFF. CDR3 DNA sequence: TGCGCCAGCAGCTTGGCAGGCCCGTCTACTGAAGCTTTCTTT.

The V gene is TRBV19, the J gene TRBJ1-2, with TRBD1 as a possible D gene (5 bases). V lost 5 bases, J lost 4 bases, and 11 bases lay in between. CDR1 and CDR2 from the germline V gene are LNHDA and SQIVND (reference sequence). CDR3 length equals 13 residues. CDR3 sequence: CASSRDSAYGYTF. The CDR3 nucleotides are TGTGCCAGTAGTCGGGACTCGGCCTATGGCTACACCTTC.

This chain links TRBV12-5 with TRBJ2-7; 7 positions match TRBD1. The CDR3 sequence is 16 residues long. The germline CDR1 and CDR2 sequences are LGHNT and FRNRAP. V was pared by 4 bases and J by 2 bases, with 11 bases of the junction left unmatched. CDR3 sequence: CASGSSPGQTPYEQYF. The CDR3 DNA reads as TGTGCTAGTGGTTCTTCTCCGGGACAGACTCCCTACGAGCAGTACTTC.

This chain links TRBV7-2 with TRBJ2-1; 7 bases agree with TRBD2. The CDR3 is 14 amino acids. V gave up 5 bases and J gave up 5 bases; unmatched junction bases: 6. The V gene's germline CDR1 is SGHTA and CDR2 FQGNSA. The CDR3 coding sequence is TGTGCCAGCAGCCCTGGGGGGGATAACAATGAGCAGTTCTTC. Its protein is CASSPGGDNNEQFF.

The chain links TRBV11-2 to TRBJ2-3; D call uncertain. Germline CDR1 SGHAT, CDR2 FQNNGV. The CDR3 has 15 residues. The V gene lost 2 bases and the J gene lost 0 bases, with 9 bases spanning the gap. The CDR3 DNA reads TGTGCCAGCAGCTTACTTTTTGTTAGCACAGATACGCAGTATTTT. Its translation: CASSLLFVSTDTQYF.